These 16 T cell receptor beta chains share one sample of origin, sequenced in a study of lymphopenia after photon versus proton radiotherapy. Data came from immunoSEQ multiplex PCR; TCRdb stores just in-frame clones and leaves some out. The table has approximately 160,000 clones, roughly nine tenths seen once; the top ten hold approximately 4.7%. Source: peripheral blood, taken from a patient treated with photon-based radiotherapy. The receptors derive from a man aged 45 to 65 with gastric cancer.

The table lists this clone with a few counts. The chain carries TRBV27 and TRBJ2-7; the match to TRBD1 covers 7 bases. V trimming: 2 bases; J trimming: 5 bases; junction bases outside the gene matches: 6. The CDR3 runs to 14 residues. CDR1 and CDR2 from the germline V gene are MNHEY and SMNVEV (reference sequence). CDR3 DNA: TGTGCCAGCAGTTTACGGGACAGCCTGGACGAGCAGTACTTC. It encodes CASSLRDSLDEQYF.

There are a few counts of this clone. The rearrangement joins TRBV28 to TRBJ1-5; TRBD1 is a possible D gene (5 bases). The CDR3 runs 13 residues. V lost 5 bases and J lost 3, with 8 bases in between. Looked up from germline, CDR1 is MDHEN and CDR2 is SYDVKM. CDR3 sequence (DNA): TGTGCCAGCAGTAGACAGACCAATCAGCCCCAGCATTTT. Translated: CASSRQTNQPQHF.

The V and J genes are TRBV11-2 and TRBJ1-2, with D unresolved. The CDR3 contains 13 residues. The V end lost 7 bases, the J end lost 6 bases, and 15 bases lay between the germline ends. Germline values: CDR1 SGHAT, CDR2 FQNNGV. The CDR3: CASNEGSGDGYTF. In nucleotides, the CDR3 is TGTGCCAGCAATGAGGGCAGCGGTGATGGCTACACCTTC.

This clone was detected only a few times. V usage is TRBV29-1 and J usage is TRBJ2-3, with TRBD2 as a possible D gene (6 bases). This CDR3 is 11 amino acids long. The V gene's germline CDR1 is SQVTM and CDR2 ANQGSEA. Trimming took 7 bases from V and 4 from J, leaving 9 bases between them. CDR3 region: CSAGDSDTQYF. The CDR3 nucleotides are TGCAGCGCCGGGGACTCAGATACGCAGTATTTT.

The V gene is TRBV19, the J gene TRBJ2-2, with TRBD1 matching over 8 bases. The CDR3 loop spans 15 amino acids. Germline lookup yields CDR1 LNHDA and CDR2 SQIVND (reference sequence). V lost 1 base to trimming and J lost 4 bases; unmatched junction nucleotides: 2. The CDR3 protein is CASSIGTGSTGELFF. In DNA form, the CDR3 reads TGTGCCAGTAGTATAGGGACAGGGAGCACCGGGGAGCTGTTTTTT.

The table lists this clone with a few counts. The rearrangement links TRBV25-1 to TRBJ2-5, with no clear D. Germline values: CDR1 MGHDK, CDR2 SYGVNS. The CDR3 covers 14 residues. Trimming stripped 4 bases from V and 4 bases from J, with 13 bases between. The chain's CDR3 is CASSGSKVRETQYF. The DNA for the CDR3 is TGTGCCAGCAGTGGCTCGAAGGTCCGAGAGACCCAGTACTTC.

The rearrangement joins TRBV27 to TRBJ2-2, with TRBD1 matching over 9 bases. V gave up 8 bases and J gave up 7 bases; unmatched junction bases: 14. CDR3 length equals 16 residues. Germline CDR1 and CDR2: MNHEY and SMNVEV (reference sequence). In DNA, the CDR3 is TGTGCCAGCGGAGAGGACAGGGGTGGGGACATCGGGGAGCTGTTTTTT. Protein: CASGEDRGGDIGELFF.

The chain couples TRBV6-5 to TRBJ2-1, with unresolved D. The CDR3 runs 13 residues. Between the trimmed V and J ends, which lost 6 bases and 5 bases, there was a span of 11 bases. Germline CDR1 MNHEY, CDR2 SVGAGI. This CDR3 is CASRLDVNNEQFF. CDR3 DNA sequence: TGTGCCAGCAGACTCGACGTGAACAATGAGCAGTTCTTC.

The chain combines TRBV5-1 with TRBJ1-2, with no clear D. CDR1 is SGHRS, CDR2 YFSETQ, per germline. The V and J ends lost 0 bases and 4 bases respectively, with 7 bases between them. There are 13 residues in the CDR3. The CDR3 nucleotides are TGCGCCAGCAGCTTGGGGGCAGTCTATGGCTACACCTTC. The encoded protein is CASSLGAVYGYTF. The complete variable domain, with remaining parts taken from reference TRBV5-1 and TRBJ1-2, reads KAGVTQTPRYLIKTRGQQVTLSCSPISGHRSVSWYQQTPGQGLQFLFEYFSETQRNKGNFPGRFSGRQFSNSRSEMNVSTLELGDSALYLCASSLGAVYGYTFGSGTRLTVV.

This clone was found a few times. The CDR3 nucleotides read TGTGCCTGGAGTGAAAGGGGGGACACTGAAGCTTTCTTT. Its translation: CAWSERGDTEAFF. The chain couples TRBV30 to TRBJ1-1, with D possibly being TRBD1 (6 bases). V lost 1 base to trimming and J lost 3 bases, with 9 bases between them. Germline V CDR1 and CDR2: GTSNPN, SVGIG (reference sequence). This CDR3 is 13 amino acids long.

This chain joins TRBV11-2 and TRBJ1-2; perhaps TRBD1 as D (6 bases). Germline-derived CDR1 and CDR2 are SGHAT and FQNNGV. The V end lost 4 bases, the J end lost 3 bases, and 27 bases lay between the germline ends. The CDR3 length is 19 residues. The CDR3 is CASSYLSGGTPGGDYGYTF. The CDR3 nucleotides read TGTGCCAGCAGCTACCTCTCGGGTGGGACACCCGGCGGGGACTATGGCTACACCTTC.

The chain carries TRBV19 and TRBJ1-5, with D possibly TRBD1 on 6 matching bases. Germline CDR1 reads LNHDA; CDR2 reads SQIVND (reference sequence). This CDR3 region has 14 residues. V shed 3 bases and J shed 5 bases, with 11 bases lying between them. The CDR3 sequence is CASSIDGGYQPQHF. CDR3 nucleotide sequence: TGTGCCAGTAGTATCGATGGGGGCTATCAGCCCCAGCATTTT.

The chain has TRBV27 and TRBJ2-7, with D tentatively TRBD1 or TRBD2 (5 bases each). The V gene lost 2 bases and the J gene lost 1 base, with 21 bases spanning the gap. CDR1 is MNHEY, CDR2 SMNVEV, per germline (reference sequence). The CDR3 totals 18 residues. CDR3: CASSLSASRGPPSYEQYF. The CDR3 DNA follows: TGTGCCAGCAGTTTAAGCGCCTCTCGGGGCCCCCCATCCTACGAGCAGTACTTC.

V usage is TRBV27 and J usage is TRBJ2-1; 14 nucleotides match TRBD2. V was pared by 5 bases and J by 10 bases, with 4 bases of the junction left unmatched. The CDR3 sequence is 14 residues long. Germline CDR1 reads MNHEY; CDR2 reads SMNVEV (reference sequence). The CDR3 reads CASSGTSGRREQFF. CDR3 nucleotides: TGTGCCAGCAGTGGGACTAGCGGGAGAAGGGAGCAGTTCTTC.

This chain links TRBV2 with TRBJ2-1, with 12 bases identical to TRBD2. V shed 8 bases and J 9 bases; nucleotides not matched to a gene: 8. The CDR3 spans 14 residues. Germline V gene lookup returns CDR1 SNHLY and CDR2 FYNNEI. The DNA of the CDR3 is TGTGCCAGCTCCTGGACTAGCGGGAATGGTGAGCAGTTCTTC. This gives the protein CASSWTSGNGEQFF.

The rearrangement links TRBV5-1 to TRBJ2-7, with TRBD2 as a possible D gene (7 bases). V was pared by 5 bases and J by 3 bases, with 9 bases between. This CDR3 spans 12 amino acids. From germline, CDR1 is SGHRS and CDR2 YFSETQ. Written as DNA, the CDR3 is TGCGCCAGCAGGGGAGGGGGCTACGAGCAGTACTTC. Translated, it gives CASRGGGYEQYF.